A single sample gave rise to the 14 T cell receptor beta chains below, sequenced in a study of siplizumab effects on memory and regulatory T cells. Sequencing used immunoSEQ multiplex PCR; TCRdb keeps in-frame clones, though not all of them. The sample holds more than 45,000 clones, approximately 95% seen once. The sample was CD8+ T cells sorted from blood. The receptors shown here come from a human donor in good health.

V gene TRBV30 combines with J gene TRBJ2-7, with TRBD2 matching 14 bases. Germline V gene data show CDR1 as GTSNPN and CDR2 as SVGIG (reference sequence). The CDR3 has 19 residues. The ends lost 1 base at V and 4 bases at J; junction bases unmatched: 15. The CDR3 spells CAWSGLGLAGGTPEYEQYF. Here the CDR3 DNA reads TGTGCCTGGAGTGGGCTCGGACTAGCGGGAGGAACCCCCGAGTACGAGCAGTACTTC.

The V gene is TRBV7-3, the J gene TRBJ2-7; TRBD2 might be the D (6 bases). The V end was cut by 5 bases, the J end by 6 bases, with 14 bases between. The CDR3 contains 13 residues. Germline V lookup: CDR1 SGHTA, CDR2 FQGTGA. DNA of the CDR3: TGTGCCAGCAGCCCAGGGACTGACGCCGAGCAGTACTTC. It encodes CASSPGTDAEQYF.

The chain joins TRBV7-8 to TRBJ2-1; unclear D gene. The CDR3 contains 13 residues. CDR1 and CDR2 (germline): SGHVS, FQNEAQ. V shed 5 bases and J shed 4 bases, with 9 bases lying between them. The CDR3, as DNA: TGTGCCAGCAGCCACGATGGTTACAATGAGCAGTTCTTC. Its translation is CASSHDGYNEQFF.

V and J are TRBV30 and TRBJ2-1; 8 bases are shared with TRBD2. Trimming cost V 2 bases and J 6 bases; bases outside gene matches: 6. CDR3 length: 14 residues. Germline V CDR1 and CDR2: GTSNPN, SVGIG (reference sequence). The CDR3 region is CAWSTGLAGNEQFF. CDR3 nucleotides: TGTGCCTGGAGTACGGGCCTAGCGGGCAATGAGCAGTTCTTC. Together with reference TRBV30 and TRBJ2-1, the CDR3 gives the full variable domain: SQTIHQWPATLVQPVGSPLSLECTVEGTSNPNLYWYRQAAGRGLQLLFYSVGIGQISSEVPQNLSASRPQDRQFILSSKKLLLSDSGFYLCAWSTGLAGNEQFFGPGTRLTVL.

This clone was seen a handful of times. V usage is TRBV9 and J usage is TRBJ2-7, with 7 nucleotides matching TRBD1. Losses at the gene ends were 4 bases for V and 3 bases for J; bases not matched to a gene: 10. CDR1 SGDLS and CDR2 YYNGEE come from the germline V gene. The CDR3 extends over 15 amino acids. CDR3 sequence: CASSPQRQGNYEQYF. The CDR3 nucleotides are TGTGCCAGCAGCCCGCAACGACAGGGCAACTACGAGCAGTACTTC.

The rearrangement links TRBV19 to TRBJ2-3, with 12 bases identical to TRBD2. The length of the CDR3 is 14 residues. Germline V CDR1 and CDR2: LNHDA, SQIVND (reference sequence). V was pared by 10 bases and J by 5 bases, with 7 bases of the junction left unmatched. CDR3 sequence reads: CAIPPGLAGDTQYF. The CDR3 DNA sequence: TGTGCCATTCCGCCGGGACTAGCGGGAGATACGCAGTATTTT.

The chain employs TRBV28 and TRBJ2-3; D not resolved. The CDR3 totals 11 residues. Germline CDR1 is MDHEN and CDR2 is SYDVKM. V lost 7 bases to trimming and J lost 4 bases, with 6 bases between them. CDR3 coding DNA: TGTGCCAGCATTGTGGCAGATACGCAGTATTTT. Amino acid sequence: CASIVADTQYF.

The V call is TRBV7-9, the J call TRBJ1-1; tentatively, D is TRBD1 (5 bases). V was trimmed by 5 bases and J by 1 base, leaving 14 bases between them. Germline CDR1 reads SEHNR; CDR2 reads FQNEAQ (reference sequence). CDR3 length: 15 amino acids. Here the CDR3 reads CASSGGTESNTEAFF. The CDR3, as DNA: TGTGCCAGCAGCGGCGGGACGGAATCGAACACTGAAGCTTTCTTT.

The rearrangement joins TRBV30 to TRBJ2-2; 9 bases are a match to TRBD2. The germline CDR1 and CDR2 sequences are GTSNPN and SVGIG (reference sequence). V lost 2 bases and J lost 7; bases outside the gene matches: 8. This CDR3 spans 15 amino acids. CDR3 coding DNA: TGTGCCTGGAGTCTTAGCGGGAGAGGTCACGGGGAGCTGTTTTTT. This gives the protein CAWSLSGRGHGELFF.

This clone showed up just once. The chain recombines TRBV5-6 with TRBJ1-2, with D possibly matching TRBD1 (6 bases). This CDR3 is 14 amino acids long. Germline V gene sequence: CDR1 SGHDT, CDR2 YYEEEE. V was pared by 2 bases and J by 3 bases, with 11 bases between. CDR3 DNA sequence: TGTGCCAGCAGCTTCAGGGGCGCTGACTATGGCTACACCTTC. Its protein is CASSFRGADYGYTF.

The rearrangement links TRBV6-5 to TRBJ2-6, with unresolved D. CDR3 length equals 13 residues. Trimming stripped 5 bases from V and 3 bases from J, with 5 bases between. From germline, CDR1 is MNHEY and CDR2 SVGAGI. The chain's CDR3 is CASSQIGANVLTF. CDR3 DNA: TGTGCCAGCAGTCAAATTGGGGCCAACGTCCTGACTTTC.

The gene calls are TRBV18 and TRBJ2-2; D is possibly TRBD1 (5 bases). The germline V and J ends were trimmed by 4 bases and 7 bases, with 10 bases remaining between them. This CDR3 spans 13 amino acids. CDR1 and CDR2 from the germline V gene are KGHSH and LQKENI. The CDR3 sequence is CASSQRTHGELFF. DNA for the CDR3: TGTGCCAGCTCACAGAGGACACACGGGGAGCTGTTTTTT.

The gene calls are TRBV5-1 and TRBJ1-2; TRBD1 matches at 8 bases. The germline V gene has CDR1 SGHRS and CDR2 YFSETQ. The CDR3 extends over 16 amino acids. V lost 2 bases and J lost 4; bases outside the gene matches: 10. CDR3 nucleotides: TGCGCCAGCAGCTTTGTATTGGGACAGGACCTCTATGGCTACACCTTC. Amino acid sequence: CASSFVLGQDLYGYTF.

The chain couples TRBV23-1 to TRBJ2-2; a possible D gene is TRBD2 (6 bases). TRBV23-1 is an ORF, and what it does is uncertain. Trimming removed 7 bases at V and 0 bases at J, with 15 bases between. This CDR3 has 16 amino acids. The chain's CDR3 is CASTSRGTPNTGELFF. The CDR3, as DNA: TGCGCCAGCACCTCCCGGGGGACGCCGAACACCGGGGAGCTGTTTTTT.